This T cell receptor beta chain is drawn from a study of OX40 agonist ivuxolimab in advanced cancers. Across the study: Ivuxolimab doses were 0.01, 0.1, 0.3, 1.5, 3 or 10 mg/kg every 2 weeks. Dose-escalation patients were diagnosed with hepatocellular carcinoma, melanoma, renal cell cancer or head and neck cancer. General study findings and limits: In general, CD8+ T cells held more expanded clones than CD4+ did, on average. At 0.1 to 3.0 mg/kg and by week 6, clonal expansion occurred in CD4+ and CD8+ blood T cells.

The repertoire was sequenced with immunoSEQ multiplex PCR; TCRdb's copy has only in-frame clones and lacks some. Found here are 65,000 to 70,000 clones, around 87% of them singletons; the top ten hold 0.35% to 0.45%. Points on this clone: Antigen: not known.

CDR1 is SGHDN and CDR2 is FVKESK in the germline V gene. V gave up 4 bases and J gave up 3 bases, with 14 bases separating them. This CDR3 comprises 15 residues. The material sequenced was CD4+ or CD8+ T cells sorted from blood, taken in a trial of the OX40 agonist ivuxolimab. The chain recombines TRBV14 with TRBJ2-3, with D perhaps given as TRBD1 or TRBD2 (6 bases each). The clonotype was recovered from an adult with an advanced solid tumor such as melanoma, head and neck, liver or kidney cancer. This CDR3 reads CASSRSQGRTDTQYF. The CDR3 region has the DNA TGTGCCAGCAGCCGTTCCCAGGGGAGGACAGATACGCAGTATTTT. The whole variable domain, filled in from reference TRBV14 and TRBJ2-3, reads EAGVTQFPSHSVIEKGQTVTLRCDPISGHDNLYWYRRVMGKEIKFLLHFVKESKQDESGMPNNRFLAERTGGTYSTLKVQPAELEDSGVYFCASSRSQGRTDTQYFGPGTRLTVL.